This section outlines one T cell receptor beta chain sequence together with its context. Its target is unknown. Other DNA sequences from this sample encode an identical CDR3 as well. The CDR3 extends over 14 amino acids. The germline V gene has CDR1 SGDLS and CDR2 YYNGEE. Between the trimmed V and J ends, which lost 2 bases and 1 base, there was a span of 7 bases. The data belong to a study of shared clonotypes between healthy human individuals. The method was immunoSEQ multiplex PCR; TCRdb's version includes in-frame clones alone and lacks a portion of them. The table includes 2 million to 2.5 million clones, 85% to 95% detected once. Overall study results and limits: Genetic and exposure-history diversity was limited by the few donors. Unshared clonotypes carried lower generation probabilities than those common to all four donors.

This sequence originates from a man younger than 35 in good health. Some clones in this sample may be carry-over from other donors' samples. V gene TRBV9 combines with J gene TRBJ2-1, with D possibly TRBD2 on 6 matching bases. The specimen sequenced was naive CD4+ T cells from PBMCs. Documented subset: CD45RA+ positively selected. The CDR3 sequence is CASSVGLSYNEQFF. Here the CDR3 DNA reads TGTGCCAGCAGCGTGGGACTTTCCTACAATGAGCAGTTCTTC.